What follows describes a single TCR beta chain. Its antigen target is currently unknown. No much larger clonotype is one base removed from it; base qualities were not supplied. TCR beta CDR3 regions were amplified from RNA transcripts. A first-round RT-PCR of the TCR CDR3 used the HTBI primer set with the Qiagen OneStep RT-PCR kit. The libraries were constructed in a second round of multiplex PCR and then size-selected and purified. The libraries were sequenced on an Illumina HiSeq2000 using paired-end 100 bp reads. Regarding the original processing steps: Raw data were processed with SOAPnuke, discarding reads with adapters, uncalled bases, mean Phred below 15, or no exact constant-primer or identifier match. High-quality paired reads were merged with COPE v1.2.5, and unique nucleotide sequences were defined as clonotypes. MiTCR v1.1 was used to align clonotypes to the IMGT TRBV, TRBD and TRBJ reference segments. Analysis was restricted to V-J combinations with a frequency above 0.0001, which covered 99.2% of repertoires. The TCS score was defined as F50 (clonal expansion) divided by E x V (chaos), with BLOSUM62-based TCRdist calculated between CDR3 peptides within each V-J. Welch's t-statistics and random forest reduced around 510 V-J features to around 14, which were used in a naive Bayes classifier (R e1071). The raw public reads went through TCRdb reprocessing: fastp at Q25, MiXCR clone calling, in-frame beta chains kept. Each CDR3 protein gets just one entry, which takes the most common genes and DNA from the rows behind it. These V and J calls derive from TCRdb rather than the authors' analysis. For this sample there are 340,000 or so distinct CDR3 sequences; 15% to 20% appear just once. In total, the top ten clones hold about 49% of the sample.

The CDR3, from cysteine to phenylalanine, totals 16 residues. Only CDR3 DNA remains: 48 bases, in frame from the first base. CDR1 and CDR2, per the germline V gene, are MNHEY and SVGEGT. V loses 4 bases, J loses 6 bases, and the germline ends lie 19 bases apart. The data stem from a study of T cells in Graves' hyperthyroidism and ophthalmopathy (dated by TCRdb to the late 2010s). With regard to the full study: Peripheral blood samples were taken at initial diagnosis, before any treatment was given. To identify distinguishing TCR V-J signatures, a discovery cohort of 90 to 100 patients was used, comprising 43 with Graves' ophthalmopathy and about 59 with stable Graves' hyperthyroidism. Prospective prediction of ophthalmopathy was tested in an independent validation cohort consisting of some 18 hyperthyroidism patients and some 16 patients who later progressed to ophthalmopathy. The roughly 94 discovery patients were randomly split 7:3 into training and test sets. In about 6 Graves' hyperthyroidism patients, the study also compared T-cell repertoires from thyroid tissue with T-cell repertoires from blood. After sampling, hyperthyroidism patients received methimazole starting at 30 mg daily, and ophthalmopathy patients received high-dose intravenous methylprednisolone. The paper reports TCR Vbeta CDR3 sequencing of about 140 peripheral blood samples: 43 ophthalmopathy, approximately 74 hyperthyroidism and approximately 17 progressor patients. Results the study describes overall, beyond this receptor: Most expanded thyroid clonotypes (frequency above 0.001) were also found in blood, which suggests that blood repertoires may mirror thyroid immune responses. Sample size was not statistically predetermined, and blinding of investigators to group allocation was not performed. Ophthalmopathy was separated from stable hyperthyroidism by a 13 V-J signature model, with about 88% sensitivity and about 81% specificity obtained in cross-validation and 80%/75% obtained in testing. During validation, the model predicted progression to ophthalmopathy a median of roughly six months ahead of onset, with around 70% sensitivity and less than 85% specificity.

A patient counted as having stable Graves' hyperthyroidism if no progression to ophthalmopathy occurred over 18 months of follow-up. The hyperthyroidism patients were between 18 and 65 years old and newly diagnosed, with a disease duration of less than 2 months. The study excluded patients with uncontrolled infections, other autoimmune diseases, pregnancy or lactation. Diagnoses were established on the basis of clinical symptoms, serum thyroxine and TRAb, thyroid ultrasound, and orbital computed tomography. PBMCs were isolated from 8 to 10 ml of fresh peripheral blood by Ficoll-Paque density gradient centrifugation. Total RNA was extracted using Trizol reagent, and RNA quality was assessed on an Agilent 2100 Bioanalyzer.

Sequenced material: blood. This clonotype was sampled from a woman aged 45-65 years with Graves' hyperthyroidism. The rearranged chain carries TRBV6-2 or TRBV6-3 and TRBJ2-1; a tentative D match to TRBD2 spans 5 bases. In nucleotides, the sequence is TGTGCCAGCAGTTCCCAACTAGTGTCAGCCCTCAATGAGCAGTTCTTC. Its translation is CASSSQLVSALNEQFF.